This T cell receptor beta chain emerged from a study of T cells in Graves' hyperthyroidism and ophthalmopathy. This clonotype was recorded many times. The CDR3 length is 14 residues. Germline V gene data show CDR1 as GTSNPN and CDR2 as SVGIG (reference sequence). V was shortened by 0 bases and J by 4 bases, with 10 bases between the two germline ends. From RNA transcripts, TCR beta CDR3 regions were amplified. First-round RT-PCR targeting the TCR CDR3 was performed with the HTBI primer set. TCRdb processed the multiplex PCR reads anew with MiXCR; each CDR3 protein has one entry. The sample includes approximately 300,000 distinct CDR3 sequences, around 16% of them seen just once.

The clonotype comes from a man aged 25-40 years with Graves' hyperthyroidism. This chain uses TRBV30 with TRBJ2-1, with D uncertain. Sequenced material: blood. The chain's CDR3 is CAWSVLSLYNEQFF. For the CDR3, the DNA is TGTGCCTGGAGTGTGTTGTCCTTATACAATGAGCAGTTCTTC.